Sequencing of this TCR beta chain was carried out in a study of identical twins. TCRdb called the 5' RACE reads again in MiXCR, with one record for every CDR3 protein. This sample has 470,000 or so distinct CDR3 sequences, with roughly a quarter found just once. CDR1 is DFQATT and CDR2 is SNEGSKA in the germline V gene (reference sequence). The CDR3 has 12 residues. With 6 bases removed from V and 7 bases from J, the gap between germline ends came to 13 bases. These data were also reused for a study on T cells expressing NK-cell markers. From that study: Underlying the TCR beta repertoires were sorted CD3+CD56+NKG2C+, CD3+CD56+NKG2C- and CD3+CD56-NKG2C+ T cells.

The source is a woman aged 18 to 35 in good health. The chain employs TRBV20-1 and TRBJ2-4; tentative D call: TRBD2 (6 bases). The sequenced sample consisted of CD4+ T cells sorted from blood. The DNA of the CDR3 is TGCAGTGCGGGGGGACGGGTGAACATTCAGTACTTC. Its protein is CSAGGRVNIQYF.